This is a list of T cell receptor beta chains from one sample in a study of control samples from healthy donors and cancer patients. This table comes from immunoSEQ multiplex PCR, and its TCRdb copy is limited to in-frame clones, with some not included. This sample has roughly 81,000 clones, with around 80% found just once. Sequencing used PBMCs. The receptors here all came from a man in his 60s with head and neck cancer. Each CDR3 is given with its conserved first and last residue. Fields, in order: J gene, clone size, D gene, V gene, CDR3 protein, CDR3 DNA. A D gene is named only where the DNA matches it firmly. A row's size may be missing; if present it is once, few, many or a size class.

J: TRBJ1-3; size: .; D: .; V: TRBV7-2; CDR3: CASSFRGTGNTIYF; DNA: TGTGCCAGCAGCTTTAGGGGTACTGGAAACACCATATATTTT
J: TRBJ1-6; size: once; D: TRBD1; V: TRBV2; CDR3: CASSPFGTGHSPLHF; DNA: TGTGCCAGCAGTCCATTTGGGACAGGGCATTCACCCCTCCACTTT
J: TRBJ1-4; size: .; D: TRBD1; V: TRBV5-1; CDR3: CASSLRMILGTGREKLFF; DNA: TGCGCCAGCAGCTTGAGGATGATTTTAGGGACAGGTCGGGAAAAACTGTTTTTT
J: TRBJ2-7; size: .; D: TRBD2; V: TRBV28; CDR3: CASSLSLAGNYEQYF; DNA: TGTGCCAGCAGTTTGTCACTAGCGGGGAACTACGAGCAGTACTTC
J: TRBJ2-3; size: .; D: .; V: TRBV19; CDR3: CASSISTDTQYF; DNA: TGTGCCAGTAGTATCAGCACAGATACGCAGTATTTT
J: TRBJ1-2; size: .; D: .; V: TRBV10-3; CDR3: CAISESWTSPGYTF; DNA: TGTGCCATCAGTGAGTCATGGACCTCCCCTGGCTACACCTTC
J: TRBJ2-7; size: .; D: TRBD1; V: TRBV5-1; CDR3: CASSLRARGPYEQYF; DNA: TGCGCCAGCAGCTTGAGGGCCAGGGGGCCCTACGAGCAGTACTTC
J: TRBJ2-5; size: .; D: .; V: TRBV28; CDR3: CASSNDRPFKYF; DNA: TGTGCCAGCAGCAATGACAGGCCCTTCAAGTACTTC
J: TRBJ1-5; size: .; D: .; V: TRBV5-1; CDR3: CASSLGTQNQPQHF; DNA: TGCGCCAGCAGCTTGGGGACACAGAATCAGCCCCAGCATTTT
J: TRBJ1-1; size: .; D: .; V: TRBV3-1/TRBV3-2; CDR3: CASSPRQVKNTEAFF; DNA: TGTGCCAGCAGCCCTAGACAGGTCAAGAACACTGAAGCTTTCTTT
J: TRBJ2-1; size: .; D: TRBD2; V: TRBV24-1; CDR3: CATSDGASGSNDEQFF; DNA: TGTGCCACCAGTGATGGGGCTAGCGGGAGCAACGATGAGCAGTTCTTC
J: TRBJ2-7; size: .; D: .; V: TRBV5-1; CDR3: CASGDGSPSYEQYF; DNA: TGCGCCAGCGGGGACGGGTCTCCCTCCTACGAGCAGTACTTC
J: TRBJ2-1; size: .; D: .; V: TRBV27; CDR3: CASSPHPPEQFF; DNA: TGTGCCAGCAGTCCACACCCACCTGAGCAGTTCTTC
J: TRBJ2-7; size: few; D: .; V: TRBV5-4; CDR3: CASSLGRGGYEQYF; DNA: TGTGCCAGCAGCTTGGGAAGAGGAGGATACGAGCAGTACTTC
J: TRBJ2-2; size: .; D: TRBD1; V: TRBV5-1; CDR3: CASSSTDRVTGELFF; DNA: TGCGCCAGCAGCTCAACGGACAGGGTGACCGGGGAGCTGTTTTTT
J: TRBJ1-5; size: .; D: TRBD1; V: TRBV28; CDR3: CASSRTGHQPQHF; DNA: TGTGCCAGCAGCCGGACAGGGCACCAGCCCCAGCATTTT
J: TRBJ2-3; size: few; D: TRBD2; V: TRBV6-5; CDR3: CASTDWGLTYF; DNA: TGTGCCAGCACAGATTGGGGACTAACGTATTTT
J: TRBJ1-1; size: .; D: TRBD1; V: TRBV29-1; CDR3: CSVVFEQGALKGTEAFF; DNA: TGCAGCGTTGTATTTGAACAGGGGGCTTTAAAGGGCACTGAAGCTTTCTTT
J: TRBJ2-2; size: .; D: TRBD1; V: TRBV10-2; CDR3: CASSRQTGTGELFF; DNA: TGCGCCAGCAGCCGACAGACAGGGACCGGGGAGCTGTTTTTT
J: TRBJ2-4; size: once; D: .; V: TRBV28; CDR3: CASSSYVRDGQNIQYF; DNA: TGTGCCAGCAGCTCCTATGTCCGGGACGGCCAAAACATTCAGTACTTC
J: TRBJ2-5; size: .; D: .; V: TRBV7-2; CDR3: CASSPNRDQETQYF; DNA: TGTGCCAGCAGCCCCAACAGGGACCAAGAGACCCAGTACTTC
J: TRBJ1-2; size: .; D: TRBD1; V: TRBV10-3; CDR3: CAISNGQGDGYTF; DNA: TGTGCCATCAGCAATGGACAGGGGGATGGCTACACCTTC
J: TRBJ2-1; size: .; D: TRBD2; V: TRBV2; CDR3: CASSPVGEGSGEQFF; DNA: TGTGCCAGCAGCCCTGTGGGGGAGGGCTCGGGTGAGCAGTTCTTC
J: TRBJ2-3; size: .; D: .; V: TRBV24-1; CDR3: CATSDSDGRTDTQYF; DNA: TGTGCCACCAGTGATTCAGACGGACGGACAGATACGCAGTATTTT
J: TRBJ2-1; size: .; D: .; V: TRBV6-5; CDR3: CASRYTGEQFF; DNA: TGTGCCAGCAGGTACACGGGGGAGCAGTTCTTC
J: TRBJ1-1; size: .; D: .; V: TRBV29-1; CDR3: CSALGAGRVTEAFF; DNA: TGCAGCGCCCTGGGGGCGGGGAGGGTCACTGAAGCTTTCTTT
J: TRBJ2-3; size: .; D: TRBD2; V: TRBV11-3; CDR3: CASSLAGGLDTQYF; DNA: TGTGCCAGCAGTCTGGCGGGAGGTTTGGATACGCAGTATTTT